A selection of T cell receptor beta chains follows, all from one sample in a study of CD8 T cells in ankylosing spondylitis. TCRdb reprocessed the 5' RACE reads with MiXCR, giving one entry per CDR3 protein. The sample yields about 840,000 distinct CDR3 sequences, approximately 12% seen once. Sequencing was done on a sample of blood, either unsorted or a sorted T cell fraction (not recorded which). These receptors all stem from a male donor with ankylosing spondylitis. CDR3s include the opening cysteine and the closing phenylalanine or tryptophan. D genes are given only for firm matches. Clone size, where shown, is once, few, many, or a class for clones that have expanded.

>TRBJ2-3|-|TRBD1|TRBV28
TGTGCCAGCAGACCGCGGACAGGAACAGGCACAGATACGCAGTATTTT
CASRPRTGTGTDTQYF
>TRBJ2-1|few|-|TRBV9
TGTGCCAGCGCCCGGGACTTTTCCTACAATGAGCAGTTCTTC
CASARDFSYNEQFF
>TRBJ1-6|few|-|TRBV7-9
TGTGCCAGCGGTACTGGGGGAGGGTATAATTCACCCCTCCACTTT
CASGTGGGYNSPLHF
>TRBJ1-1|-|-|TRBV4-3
TGCGCCAGCAGCCAATTGGACTCGGCTAGAGCTGAAGCTTTCTTT
CASSQLDSARAEAFF
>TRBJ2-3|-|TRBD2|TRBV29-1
TGCAGCGTTGGAGGTAGCGGGAGGGTAGGCACAGATACGCAGTATTTT
CSVGGSGRVGTDTQYF
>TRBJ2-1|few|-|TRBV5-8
TGTGCCAGCAGCTTAGGAAGCGGAGATAACAATGAGCAGTTCTTC
CASSLGSGDNNEQFF
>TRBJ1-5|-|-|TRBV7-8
TGTGCCAGCAGCTTAGCCCCAGGGGACCATCAGCCCCAGCATTTT
CASSLAPGDHQPQHF
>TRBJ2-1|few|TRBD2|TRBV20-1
TGCAGTGCTAGGAGCGAGCTAGCGGTTTACAATGAGCAGTTCTTC
CSARSELAVYNEQFF
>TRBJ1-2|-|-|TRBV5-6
TGTGCCAGCAGCTTGGTCTGGTCGGACTATGGCTACACCTTC
CASSLVWSDYGYTF
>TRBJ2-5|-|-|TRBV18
TGTGCCAGCTCACCACCGGCAAGGCCCCGAGAGACCCAGTACTTC
CASSPPARPRETQYF
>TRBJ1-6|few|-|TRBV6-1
TGTGCCAGCAGCAAGCACGGGACACCGAATTCACCCCTCCACTTT
CASSKHGTPNSPLHF
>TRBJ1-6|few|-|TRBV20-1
TGCAGTGCACCCCGACAGGCTTCACCCCTCCACTTT
CSAPRQASPLHF
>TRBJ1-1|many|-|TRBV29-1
TGCAGCGTCTCGACAGACCTGAACACTGAAGCTTTCTTT
CSVSTDLNTEAFF
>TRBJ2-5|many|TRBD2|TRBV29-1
TGCAGCGTTGGGGGCGGGAGAAAGGTAGAGACCCAGTACTTC
CSVGGGRKVETQYF
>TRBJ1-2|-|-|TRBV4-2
TGTGCCAGCAGCCAAGGGGCGCCTAACTATGGCTACACCTTC
CASSQGAPNYGYTF
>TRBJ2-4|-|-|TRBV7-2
TGTGCCAGCAGTCTAGTGGCCATTCAGTACTTC
CASSLVAIQYF
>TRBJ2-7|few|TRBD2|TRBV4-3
TGCGCCAGCAGCCAAGTAGCGGGAGACTACGAGCAGTACTTC
CASSQVAGDYEQYF
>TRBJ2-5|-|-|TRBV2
TGTGCCAGCAGGAATGCGCGGGGTATCGAAGAGACCCAGTACTTC
CASRNARGIEETQYF
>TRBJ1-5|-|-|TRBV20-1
TGCAGTGCTAGAGATCCCGAGAAGAGGGTTCAGCCCCAGCATTTT
CSARDPEKRVQPQHF
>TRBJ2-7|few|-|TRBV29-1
TGCAGCGCCGGGGGCGGCTCCTACGAGCAGTACTTC
CSAGGGSYEQYF
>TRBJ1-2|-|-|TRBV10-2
TGCGCCAGCAGTGAGTCCATTGTCGACTATGGCTACACCTTC
CASSESIVDYGYTF
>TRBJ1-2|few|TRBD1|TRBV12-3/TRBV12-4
TGTGCCAGCAGTTTCTCCACAGGGGATGGCTACACCTTC
CASSFSTGDGYTF
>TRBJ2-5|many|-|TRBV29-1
TGCAGCGTTGTTGGGGGGGGGCGAGAGACCCAGTACTTC
CSVVGGGRETQYF
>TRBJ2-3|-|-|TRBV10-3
TGTGCCATCAGCCTTCATCAACAGGGGCCTAGCGAGGATACGCAGTATTTT
CAISLHQQGPSEDTQYF
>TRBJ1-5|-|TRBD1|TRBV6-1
TGTGCCAGCAGAGACACCGACAGGGGAGGGGTACAGCATTTT
CASRDTDRGGVQHF
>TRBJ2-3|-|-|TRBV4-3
TGCGCCAGCAGCCAAGAAGGGGCAGACACAGATACGCAGTATTTT
CASSQEGADTDTQYF
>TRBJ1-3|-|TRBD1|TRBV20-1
TGCAGTGCTAGGGCTGGGAACAGGGGCGGTGGAAACACCATATATTTT
CSARAGNRGGGNTIYF
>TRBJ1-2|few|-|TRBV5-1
TGCGCCAGCAGCTTGGTAGTAACCCATGAAAGGGCGGGCTACACCTTC
CASSLVVTHERAGYTF
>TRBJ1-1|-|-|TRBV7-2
TGTGCCAGCAGCTTAGGGGAATGGAACACTGAAGCTTTCTTT
CASSLGEWNTEAFF
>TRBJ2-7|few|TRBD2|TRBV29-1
TGCAGCGTTACACTAGCGAGCGAGCAGTACTTC
CSVTLASEQYF
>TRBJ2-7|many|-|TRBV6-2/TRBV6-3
TGTGCCAGCAGTAGGCCGCGGGTGACCTACGAGCAGTACTTC
CASSRPRVTYEQYF
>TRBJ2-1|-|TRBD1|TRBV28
TGTGCCAGCAGTTTACAGGCAGGGGGCCGAATCTATGAGCAGTTCTTC
CASSLQAGGRIYEQFF
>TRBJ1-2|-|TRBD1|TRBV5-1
TGCGCCAGCAGCTTAGCAGGGGGCGCCTGGGTCGATTATGGCTACACCTTC
CASSLAGGAWVDYGYTF
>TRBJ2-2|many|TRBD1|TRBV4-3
TGCGCCAGCAGCCAATGGACAGGGACCGGGGAGCTGTTTTTT
CASSQWTGTGELFF
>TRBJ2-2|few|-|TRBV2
TGTGCCAGCAGTGAAGACAGTTACACCGGGGAGCTGTTTTTT
CASSEDSYTGELFF
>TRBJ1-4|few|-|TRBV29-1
TGCAGCGTTGAGACTTTGGGGTTCCCCAGTAAAAAACTGTTTTTT
CSVETLGFPSKKLFF
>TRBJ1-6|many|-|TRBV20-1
TGCAGTGCCACAAGCCCGAAGAGATCACCCCTCCACTTT
CSATSPKRSPLHF
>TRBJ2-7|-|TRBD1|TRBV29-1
TGCAGCGCCTGGACAGGGGACGGAAACTACGAGCAGTACTTC
CSAWTGDGNYEQYF
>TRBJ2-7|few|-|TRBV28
TGTGCCAGCAGGCGACAGGCGAGAACCTACGAGCAGTACTTC
CASRRQARTYEQYF
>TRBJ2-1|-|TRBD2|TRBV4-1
TGCGCCAGCAGCCAAGGACTAGCGGGGCCTAGCTCCTACAATGAGCAGTTCTTC
CASSQGLAGPSSYNEQFF
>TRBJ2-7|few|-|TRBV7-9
TGTGCCAGCATGCCAGGACTTATCTCCTACGAGCAGTACTTC
CASMPGLISYEQYF
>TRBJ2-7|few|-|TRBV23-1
TGCGCCAGCAGTCAATCGGGGTCCTATCCTATTTGCGGCGAGCAGTACTTC
CASSQSGSYPICGEQYF